Below are 15 T cell receptor beta chains sequenced from a single sample in a study of blood T cell repertoires in COVID-19. Profiled with immunoSEQ multiplex PCR; TCRdb holds only in-frame clones, not every one. This sample has approximately 82,000 clones, with over 80% found just once. Sequencing input: peripheral blood. These TCRs come from a woman in her sixties or seventies with active or convalescent COVID-19.

The gene calls are TRBV4-2 and TRBJ2-7; D perhaps matches TRBD2 (6 bases). The CDR3 extends over 18 amino acids. V was cut by 3 bases and J by 7 bases, with 28 bases left in between. Germline V gene sequence: CDR1 LGHNA, CDR2 YNFKEQ. The CDR3 loop reads CASSQARAASPGGWEQYF. CDR3 nucleotides: TGTGCCAGCAGCCAGGCCAGGGCGGCTAGCCCCGGGGGTTGGGAGCAGTACTTC.

The V gene is TRBV7-9, the J gene TRBJ2-2, with 9 bases aligning to TRBD1. Germline assignment: CDR1 SEHNR and CDR2 FQNEAQ (reference sequence). V trimming: 1 base; J trimming: 4 bases; junction bases outside the gene matches: 7. This CDR3 contains 17 residues. Here the CDR3 reads CASSLGGTGLRTGELFF. In DNA form, the CDR3 reads TGTGCCAGCAGCTTAGGGGGGACAGGGCTTCGCACCGGGGAGCTGTTTTTT.

This clone was detected only once. V and J are TRBV5-1 and TRBJ2-3; no clear D gene. This CDR3 has 13 residues. Germline V gene lookup returns CDR1 SGHRS and CDR2 YFSETQ. V was cut by 4 bases and J by 2 bases, with 8 bases left in between. The CDR3 region is CASSPGSTDTQYF. Written as DNA, the CDR3 is TGCGCCAGCAGCCCGGGTTCCACAGATACGCAGTATTTT.

The chain carries TRBV7-9 and TRBJ1-4; D perhaps matches TRBD1 (6 bases). Germline CDR1 is SEHNR and CDR2 is FQNEAQ (reference sequence). Trimming stripped 3 bases from V and 0 bases from J, with 11 bases between. This CDR3 region has 16 residues. In DNA form, the CDR3 reads TGTGCCAGCAGCTTCGGACAGCCTGCAACTAATGAAAAACTGTTTTTT. As protein: CASSFGQPATNEKLFF. Based on the CDR3 plus reference TRBV7-9 and TRBJ1-4, the full variable domain is DTGVSQNPRHKITKRGQNVTFRCDPISEHNRLYWYRQTLGQGPEFLTYFQNEAQLEKSRLLSDRFSAERPKGSFSTLEIQRTEQGDSAMYLCASSFGQPATNEKLFFGSGTQLSVL.

This chain links TRBV5-5 with TRBJ1-4, with D possibly TRBD1 on 6 matching bases. CDR1 is SGHKS and CDR2 is YYEKEE in the germline V gene (reference sequence). V was pared by 2 bases and J by 8 bases, with 13 bases between. This CDR3 has 14 residues. CDR3 in DNA: TGTGCCAGCAGCTTCGGACAGTTCGGAGAAAAACTGTTTTTT. It codes for CASSFGQFGEKLFF.

The genes are TRBV5-1 and TRBJ2-5, with TRBD2 matching over 14 bases. The CDR3 is 17 amino acids. Germline assignment: CDR1 SGHRS and CDR2 YFSETQ. V shed 4 bases and J 2 bases; nucleotides not matched to a gene: 7. CDR3 sequence reads: CASSMGLAGDTQETQYF. The CDR3 DNA reads as TGCGCCAGCAGCATGGGACTAGCGGGGGATACTCAAGAGACCCAGTACTTC. The variable domain in full, with the rest retrieved from reference TRBV5-1 and TRBJ2-5, is KAGVTQTPRYLIKTRGQQVTLSCSPISGHRSVSWYQQTPGQGLQFLFEYFSETQRNKGNFPGRFSGRQFSNSRSEMNVSTLELGDSALYLCASSMGLAGDTQETQYFGPGTRLLVL.

V and J are TRBV2 and TRBJ1-2, with TRBD1 as a possible D gene (6 bases). The CDR3 runs 17 residues. V was pared by 0 bases and J by 6 bases, with 20 bases between. Germline V gene sequence: CDR1 SNHLY, CDR2 FYNNEI. This CDR3 is CASSEALSGGPGDGYTF. CDR3 DNA: TGTGCCAGCAGTGAAGCGCTTTCGGGGGGGCCGGGCGATGGCTACACCTTC.

The chain links TRBV6-5 to TRBJ2-7, with a weak D call TRBD1 (6 bases). This CDR3 contains 14 residues. Trimming left V 6 bases short and J 2 bases short, with 14 bases between. In germline, CDR1 is MNHEY, CDR2 SVGAGI. In DNA form, the CDR3 reads TGTGCCAGCAGAATTTCGCAGGGGCCCTACGAGCAGTACTTC. It translates to CASRISQGPYEQYF.

The chain has TRBV7-9 and TRBJ2-3, with 9 bases fitting TRBD2. CDR3 size: 17 residues. The germline V gene encodes CDR1 SEHNR and CDR2 FQNEAQ (reference sequence). The trim removed 5 bases at V and 2 bases at J, leaving 11 bases unmatched. The CDR3 loop reads CASSQGVAGDLTDTQYF. For the CDR3, the DNA is TGTGCCAGCAGCCAGGGGGTAGCGGGGGACCTCACAGATACGCAGTATTTT.

The chain employs TRBV2 and TRBJ2-1, with 8 bases that match TRBD2. From germline, CDR1 is SNHLY and CDR2 FYNNEI. The CDR3 length is 13 residues. Unmatched junction bases numbered 4, after V lost 6 bases and J lost 6 bases. The CDR3 region is CASRSLAGNEQFF. CDR3 bases: TGTGCCAGCAGGTCCCTAGCGGGCAATGAGCAGTTCTTC.

J is TRBJ1-2 and V is TRBV7-2, with D tentatively TRBD1 (5 bases). CDR3 length: 14 amino acids. The V end lost 0 bases, the J end lost 2 bases, and 7 bases lay between the germline ends. Germline CDR1 reads SGHTA; CDR2 reads FQGNSA. Written as DNA, the CDR3 is TGTGCCAGCAGCTTAGCGGCAGGGAACTATGGCTACACCTTC. This codes for CASSLAAGNYGYTF.

The chain carries TRBV5-1 and TRBJ2-7; 7 positions agree with TRBD1. V lost 5 bases, J lost 3 bases, and 2 bases stayed unmatched. There are 12 residues in the CDR3. Per the germline V gene, CDR1 is SGHRS and CDR2 is YFSETQ. The CDR3 spells CASSRDSYEQYF. The CDR3 nucleotides are TGCGCCAGCAGTAGGGACAGCTACGAGCAGTACTTC.

This chain uses TRBV29-1 with TRBJ1-2, with 7 positions matching TRBD1. Trimming removed 6 bases from V and 5 bases from J; junction bases left unmatched: 15. Germline values: CDR1 SQVTM, CDR2 ANQGSEA. The CDR3 is made up of 15 amino acids. CDR3 residues: CSVTTDPGTAYGYTF. For the CDR3, the DNA is TGCAGCGTGACCACGGATCCCGGGACAGCTTATGGCTACACCTTC. Full variable domain (missing parts from reference TRBV29-1 and TRBJ1-2): SAVISQKPSRDICQRGTSLTIQCQVDSQVTMMFWYRQQPGQSLTLIATANQGSEATYESGFVIDKFPISRPNLTFSTLTVSNMSPEDSSIYLCSVTTDPGTAYGYTFGSGTRLTVV.

The rearrangement uses TRBV7-2 and TRBJ2-2, with 8 bases identical to TRBD1. The junction had 6 bases not matched to a gene; V was cut back by 4 bases and J by 5 bases. The CDR3 sequence is 15 residues long. The germline CDR1 and CDR2 sequences are SGHTA and FQGNSA. Written as DNA, the CDR3 is TGTGCCAGCAGCTCACGGACAGGGAAGACCGGGGAGCTGTTTTTT. Its protein is CASSSRTGKTGELFF.

This clone was detected once. This chain uses TRBV4-1 with TRBJ1-6; 8 nucleotides match TRBD1. CDR1 is MGHRA, CDR2 YSYEKL, per germline. Trimming at V came to 2 bases and at J to 11 bases, leaving 8 bases not matched to a gene. This CDR3 has 15 amino acids. CDR3 protein: CASSQRQGNEAPLHF. CDR3 coding DNA: TGCGCCAGCAGCCAAAGACAGGGGAATGAGGCACCCCTCCACTTT.